This T cell receptor beta chain was recovered during a study of response to subunit inactivated influenza vaccine. Study outcomes and limitations: It was suggested by the authors that few new T cells are recruited by each seasonal influenza vaccination.

Many counts were recorded for this clonotype. Its antigen remains unknown. TCRdb recomputed calls from the RT-PCR reads with MiXCR, one row per CDR3 protein. Of around 530,000 distinct CDR3 sequences listed, roughly 10% are singletons. Germline lookup yields CDR1 SGHRS and CDR2 YFSETQ. V was clipped by 0 bases and J by 4 bases, with 11 bases between them. The CDR3 runs to 15 residues. Sample: PBMCs from blood, taken on the day of vaccination. The chain joins TRBV5-1 to TRBJ2-1, with a possible D match to TRBD2 (6 bases). The TCR comes from a man aged 50-59 years who received an inactivated influenza vaccine. In DNA, the CDR3 is TGCGCCAGCAGCTTGGTAGGCGGGGAATACAATGAGCAGTTCTTC. Translation gives CASSLVGGEYNEQFF.